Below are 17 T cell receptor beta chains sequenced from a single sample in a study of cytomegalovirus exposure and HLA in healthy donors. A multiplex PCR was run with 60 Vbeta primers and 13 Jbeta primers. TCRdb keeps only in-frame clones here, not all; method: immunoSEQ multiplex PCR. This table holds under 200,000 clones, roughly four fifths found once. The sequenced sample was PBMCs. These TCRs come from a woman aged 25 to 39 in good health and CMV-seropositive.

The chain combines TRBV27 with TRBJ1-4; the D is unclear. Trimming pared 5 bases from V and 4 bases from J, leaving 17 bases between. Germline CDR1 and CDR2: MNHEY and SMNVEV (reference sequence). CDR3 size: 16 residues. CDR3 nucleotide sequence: TGTGCCAGCAGTCCACTTGGCTCTCGGGGTAATGAAAAACTGTTTTTT. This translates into CASSPLGSRGNEKLFF.

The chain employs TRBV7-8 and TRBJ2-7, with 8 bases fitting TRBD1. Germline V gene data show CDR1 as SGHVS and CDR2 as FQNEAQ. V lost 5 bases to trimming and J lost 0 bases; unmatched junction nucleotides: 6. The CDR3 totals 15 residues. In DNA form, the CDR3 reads TGTGCCAGCAGCCCCGGGACAGGAGCCTCCTACGAGCAGTACTTC. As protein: CASSPGTGASYEQYF.

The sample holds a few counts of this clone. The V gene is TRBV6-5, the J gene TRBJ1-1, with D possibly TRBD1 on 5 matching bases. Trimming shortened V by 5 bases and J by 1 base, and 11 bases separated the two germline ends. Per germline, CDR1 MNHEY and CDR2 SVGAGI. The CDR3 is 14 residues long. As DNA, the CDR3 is TGTGCCAGCAGTGGTCGGGGGGGGAACACTGAAGCTTTCTTT. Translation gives CASSGRGGNTEAFF.

As DNA, the CDR3 is TGTGCCAGCAGCATGCAGGGATCCGAGACCCAGTACTTC. Protein: CASSMQGSETQYF. This chain connects TRBV5-4 to TRBJ2-5; possibly TRBD1 for D (5 bases). This CDR3 spans 13 amino acids. The V gene lost 4 bases and the J gene lost 5 bases, with 12 bases spanning the gap. Germline V lookup: CDR1 SGHNT, CDR2 YYREEE (reference sequence).

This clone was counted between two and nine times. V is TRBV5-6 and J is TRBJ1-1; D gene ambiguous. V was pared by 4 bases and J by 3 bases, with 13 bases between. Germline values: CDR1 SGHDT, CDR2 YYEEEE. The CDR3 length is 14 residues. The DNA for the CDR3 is TGTGCCAGCAGCACTCCCTACCCGTACACTGAAGCTTTCTTT. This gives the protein CASSTPYPYTEAFF.

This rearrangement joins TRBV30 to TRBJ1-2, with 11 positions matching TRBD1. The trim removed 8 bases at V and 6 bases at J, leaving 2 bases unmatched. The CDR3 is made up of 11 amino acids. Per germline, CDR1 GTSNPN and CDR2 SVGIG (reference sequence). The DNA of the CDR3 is TGTGCCGGGGGACAGGGGGATGGCTACACCTTC. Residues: CAGGQGDGYTF.

The CDR3 is CASSEGTGPSYEQYF. The DNA for the CDR3 is TGTGCCAGCAGCGAAGGGACAGGGCCCTCCTACGAGCAGTACTTC. This chain links TRBV11-2 with TRBJ2-7; 9 bases are shared with TRBD1. The CDR3 length is 15 residues. Looked up from germline, CDR1 is SGHAT and CDR2 is FQNNGV. Germline trimming cut 5 bases from V and 0 bases from J; bases unmatched to any gene: 5. The entire variable domain, with the rest obtained from reference TRBV11-2 and TRBJ2-7, is as follows: EAGVAQSPRYKIIEKRQSVAFWCNPISGHATLYWYQQILGQGPKLLIQFQNNGVVDDSQLPKDRFSAERLKGVDSTLKIQPAKLEDSAVYLCASSEGTGPSYEQYFGPGTRLTVT.

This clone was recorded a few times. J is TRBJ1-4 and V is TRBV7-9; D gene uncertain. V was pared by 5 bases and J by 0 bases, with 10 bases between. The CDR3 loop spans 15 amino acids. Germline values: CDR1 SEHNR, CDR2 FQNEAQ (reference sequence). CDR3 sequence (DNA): TGTGCCAGCAGCCGAAGTAGTCCAACTAATGAAAAACTGTTTTTT. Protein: CASSRSSPTNEKLFF. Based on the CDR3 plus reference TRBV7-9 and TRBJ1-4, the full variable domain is DTGVSQNPRHKITKRGQNVTFRCDPISEHNRLYWYRQTLGQGPEFLTYFQNEAQLEKSRLLSDRFSAERPKGSFSTLEIQRTEQGDSAMYLCASSRSSPTNEKLFFGSGTQLSVL.

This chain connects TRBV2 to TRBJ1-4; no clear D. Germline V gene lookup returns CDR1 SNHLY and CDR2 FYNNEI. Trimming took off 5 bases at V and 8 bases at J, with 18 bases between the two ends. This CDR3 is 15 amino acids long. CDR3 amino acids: CASSHAPTAREKLFF. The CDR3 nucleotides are TGTGCCAGCAGTCACGCACCGACGGCGCGGGAAAAACTGTTTTTT.

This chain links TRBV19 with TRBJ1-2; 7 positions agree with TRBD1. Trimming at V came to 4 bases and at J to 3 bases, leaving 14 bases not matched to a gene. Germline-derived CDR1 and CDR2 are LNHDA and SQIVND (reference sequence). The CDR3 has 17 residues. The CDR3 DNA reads TGTGCCAGTAGTAAGCCCGGAGGGGGCCGCGGCGACTATGGCTACACCTTC. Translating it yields CASSKPGGGRGDYGYTF.

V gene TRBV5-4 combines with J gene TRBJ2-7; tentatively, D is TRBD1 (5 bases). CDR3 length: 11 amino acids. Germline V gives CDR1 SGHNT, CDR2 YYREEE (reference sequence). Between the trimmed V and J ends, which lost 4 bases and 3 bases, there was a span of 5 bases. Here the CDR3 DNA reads TGTGCCAGCAGCAGGGGCTACGAGCAGTACTTC. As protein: CASSRGYEQYF. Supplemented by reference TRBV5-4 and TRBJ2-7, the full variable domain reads ETGVTQSPTHLIKTRGQQVTLRCSSQSGHNTVSWYQQALGQGPQFIFQYYREEENGRGNFPPRFSGLQFPNYSSELNVNALELDDSALYLCASSRGYEQYFGPGTRLTVT.

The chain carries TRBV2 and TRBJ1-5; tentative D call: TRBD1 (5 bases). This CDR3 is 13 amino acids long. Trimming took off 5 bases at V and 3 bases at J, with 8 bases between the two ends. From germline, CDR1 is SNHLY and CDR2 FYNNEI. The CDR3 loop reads CASSKDINQPQHF. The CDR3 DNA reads TGTGCCAGCAGTAAGGACATCAATCAGCCCCAGCATTTT.

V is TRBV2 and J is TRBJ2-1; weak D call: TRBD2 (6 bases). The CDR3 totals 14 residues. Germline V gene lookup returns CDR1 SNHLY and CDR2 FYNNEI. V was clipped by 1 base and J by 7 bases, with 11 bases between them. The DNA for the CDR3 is TGTGCCAGCAGTGAAGGGGTTAGCGGTAATGAGCAGTTCTTC. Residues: CASSEGVSGNEQFF.

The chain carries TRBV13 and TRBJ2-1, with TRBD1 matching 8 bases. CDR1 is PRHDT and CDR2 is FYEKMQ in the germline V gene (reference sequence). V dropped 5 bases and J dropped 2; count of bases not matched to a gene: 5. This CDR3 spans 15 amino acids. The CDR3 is CASSQRTGTYNEQFF. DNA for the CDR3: TGTGCCAGCAGCCAAAGGACAGGGACCTACAATGAGCAGTTCTTC. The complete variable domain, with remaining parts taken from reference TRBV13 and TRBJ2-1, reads AAGVIQSPRHLIKEKRETATLKCYPIPRHDTVYWYQQGPGQDPQFLISFYEKMQSDKGSIPDRFSAQQFSDYHSELNMSSLELGDSALYFCASSQRTGTYNEQFFGPGTRLTVL.

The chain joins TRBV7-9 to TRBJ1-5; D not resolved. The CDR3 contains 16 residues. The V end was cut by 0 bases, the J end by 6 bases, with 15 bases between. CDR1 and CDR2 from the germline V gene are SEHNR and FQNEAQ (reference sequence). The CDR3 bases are TGTGCCAGCAGCTTAGCGGGCGTCGGATCAGGTCAGCCCCAGCATTTT. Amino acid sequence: CASSLAGVGSGQPQHF.

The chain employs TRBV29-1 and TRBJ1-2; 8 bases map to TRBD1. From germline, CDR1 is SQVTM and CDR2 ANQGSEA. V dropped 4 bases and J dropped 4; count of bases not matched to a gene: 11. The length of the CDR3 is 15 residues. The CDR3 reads CSVGRPGGAPYGYTF. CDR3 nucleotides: TGCAGCGTTGGGCGACCAGGGGGCGCCCCCTATGGCTACACCTTC.

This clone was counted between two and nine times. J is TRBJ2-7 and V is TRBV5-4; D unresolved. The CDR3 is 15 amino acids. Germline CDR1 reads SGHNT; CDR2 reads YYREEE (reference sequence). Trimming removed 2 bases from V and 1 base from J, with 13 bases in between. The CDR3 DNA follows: TGTGCCAGCAGCTTAAGTGGAGTTCGTTCCTACGAGCAGTACTTC. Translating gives CASSLSGVRSYEQYF.